This T cell receptor (beta chain) stems from a study of T cells in Graves' hyperthyroidism and ophthalmopathy. TCR beta CDR3 regions were amplified from RNA transcripts. A first-round RT-PCR of the TCR CDR3 used the HTBI primer set. Each CDR3 protein gets one entry after TCRdb re-called the multiplex PCR reads with MiXCR. The table has more than 350,000 distinct CDR3 sequences, roughly 15% seen once. Thyroid ultrasound and orbital computed tomography, with clinical symptoms and serum thyroxine and TRAb, informed diagnoses. V was pared by 0 bases and J by 0 bases, with 5 bases between. CDR3 length: 14 amino acids. The germline gives CDR1 SGDLS, CDR2 YYNGEE.

The source material was blood. The J gene is TRBJ2-3, the V gene TRBV9; D not certain. The clonotype originates from a woman between 55 and 75 years old with Graves' ophthalmopathy. The DNA of the CDR3 is TGTGCCAGCAGCGTAGGACGTAGCACAGATACGCAGTATTTT. Translating gives CASSVGRSTDTQYF.